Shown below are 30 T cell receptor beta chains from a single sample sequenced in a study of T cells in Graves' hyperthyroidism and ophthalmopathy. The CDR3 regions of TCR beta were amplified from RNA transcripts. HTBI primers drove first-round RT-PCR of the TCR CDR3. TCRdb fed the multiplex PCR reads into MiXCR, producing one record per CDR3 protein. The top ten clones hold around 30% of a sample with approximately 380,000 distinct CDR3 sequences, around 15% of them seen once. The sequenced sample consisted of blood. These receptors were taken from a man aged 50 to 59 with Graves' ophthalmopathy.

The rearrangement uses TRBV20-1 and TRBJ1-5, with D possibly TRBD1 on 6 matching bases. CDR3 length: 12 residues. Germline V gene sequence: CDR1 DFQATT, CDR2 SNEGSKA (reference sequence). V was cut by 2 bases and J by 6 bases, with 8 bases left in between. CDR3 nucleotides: TGCAGTGCTAGACCACAGGGTCAGCCCCAGCATTTT. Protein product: CSARPQGQPQHF.

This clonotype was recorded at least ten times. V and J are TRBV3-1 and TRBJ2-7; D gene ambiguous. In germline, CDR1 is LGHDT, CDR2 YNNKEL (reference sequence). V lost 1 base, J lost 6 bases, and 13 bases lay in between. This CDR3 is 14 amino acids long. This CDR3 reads CASSQGLGMGEQYF. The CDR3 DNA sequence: TGTGCCAGCAGCCAAGGGCTAGGGATGGGCGAGCAGTACTTC.

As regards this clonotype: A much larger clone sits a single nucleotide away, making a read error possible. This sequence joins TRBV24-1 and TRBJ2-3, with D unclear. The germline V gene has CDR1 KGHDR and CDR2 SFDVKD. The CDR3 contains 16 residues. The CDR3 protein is CATSVLGLETTDTQYF. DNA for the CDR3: TGTGCCACCAGTGTTTTGGGATTAGAAACCACAGATACGCAGTATTTT.

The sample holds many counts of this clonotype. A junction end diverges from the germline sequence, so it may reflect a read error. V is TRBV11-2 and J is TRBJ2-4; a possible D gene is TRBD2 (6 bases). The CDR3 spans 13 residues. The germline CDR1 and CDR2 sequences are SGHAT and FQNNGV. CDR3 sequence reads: CASCLLAGNIQYF. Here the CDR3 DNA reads TGTGCCAGCTGCTTACTAGCCGGAAACATTCAGTACTTC.

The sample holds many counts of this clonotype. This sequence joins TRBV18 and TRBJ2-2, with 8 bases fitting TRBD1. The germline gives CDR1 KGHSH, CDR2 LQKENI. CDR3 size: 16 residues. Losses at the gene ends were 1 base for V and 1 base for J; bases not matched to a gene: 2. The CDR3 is CASSPQGQGNTGELFF. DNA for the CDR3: TGTGCCAGCTCACCACAAGGACAGGGGAACACCGGGGAGCTGTTTTTT.

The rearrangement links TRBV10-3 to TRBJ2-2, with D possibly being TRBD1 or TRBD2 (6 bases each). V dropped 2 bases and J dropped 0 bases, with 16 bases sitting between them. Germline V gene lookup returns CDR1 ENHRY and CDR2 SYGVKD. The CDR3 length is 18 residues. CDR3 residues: CAISEGSRGRTNTGELFF. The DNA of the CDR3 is TGTGCCATCAGTGAGGGGTCCCGGGGGCGAACGAACACCGGGGAGCTGTTTTTT.

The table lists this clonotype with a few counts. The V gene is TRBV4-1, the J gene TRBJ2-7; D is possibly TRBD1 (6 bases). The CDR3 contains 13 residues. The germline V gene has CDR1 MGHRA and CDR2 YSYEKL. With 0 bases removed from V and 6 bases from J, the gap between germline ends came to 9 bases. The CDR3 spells CASSQDFRGEQYF. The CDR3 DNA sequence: TGCGCCAGCAGCCAAGACTTCAGGGGCGAGCAGTACTTC.

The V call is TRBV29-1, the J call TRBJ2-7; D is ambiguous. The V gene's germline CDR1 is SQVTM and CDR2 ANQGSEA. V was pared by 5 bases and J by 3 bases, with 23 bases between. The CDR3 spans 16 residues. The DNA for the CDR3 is TGCAGCGTTTCTGACCCCCCCAACCACAGTTTCTACGAGCAGTACTTC. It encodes CSVSDPPNHSFYEQYF.

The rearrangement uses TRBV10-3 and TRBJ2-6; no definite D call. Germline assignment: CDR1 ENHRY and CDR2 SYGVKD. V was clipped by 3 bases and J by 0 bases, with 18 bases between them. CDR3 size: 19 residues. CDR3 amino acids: CAISEHRLGQNSGANVLTF. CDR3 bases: TGTGCCATCAGTGAACACCGTCTCGGCCAAAACTCTGGGGCCAACGTCCTGACTTTC.

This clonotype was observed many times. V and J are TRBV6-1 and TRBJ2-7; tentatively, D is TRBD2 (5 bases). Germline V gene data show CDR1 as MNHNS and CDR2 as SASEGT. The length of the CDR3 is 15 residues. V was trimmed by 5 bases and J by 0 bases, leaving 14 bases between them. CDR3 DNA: TGTGCCAGCAGTCTGGTCGCCGCGGGCTCCTACGAGCAGTACTTC. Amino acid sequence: CASSLVAAGSYEQYF.

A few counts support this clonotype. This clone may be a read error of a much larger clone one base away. CDR3 in amino acids: CASSLGSVGRVHYEQYF. CDR3 coding DNA: TGTGCCAGCAGCCTGGGGTCGGTCGGCAGGGTCCACTACGAGCAGTACTTC. V and J are TRBV3-1 and TRBJ2-7; maybe TRBD1 (5 bases). V shed 4 bases and J shed 3 bases, with 22 bases lying between them. CDR3 length equals 17 residues. The germline V gene has CDR1 LGHDT and CDR2 YNNKEL (reference sequence).

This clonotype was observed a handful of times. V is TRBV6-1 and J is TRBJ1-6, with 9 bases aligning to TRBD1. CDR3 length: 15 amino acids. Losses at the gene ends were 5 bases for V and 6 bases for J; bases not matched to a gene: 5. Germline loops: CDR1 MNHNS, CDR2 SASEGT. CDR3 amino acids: CASSKDRGINSPLHF. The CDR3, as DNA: TGTGCCAGCAGTAAGGACAGGGGCATTAATTCACCCCTCCACTTT.

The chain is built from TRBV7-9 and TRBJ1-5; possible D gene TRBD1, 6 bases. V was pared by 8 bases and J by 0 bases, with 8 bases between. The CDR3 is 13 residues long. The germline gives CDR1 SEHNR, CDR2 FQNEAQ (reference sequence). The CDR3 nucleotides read TGTGCCAGCCAGGGGTATAGCAATCAGCCCCAGCATTTT. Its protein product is CASQGYSNQPQHF.

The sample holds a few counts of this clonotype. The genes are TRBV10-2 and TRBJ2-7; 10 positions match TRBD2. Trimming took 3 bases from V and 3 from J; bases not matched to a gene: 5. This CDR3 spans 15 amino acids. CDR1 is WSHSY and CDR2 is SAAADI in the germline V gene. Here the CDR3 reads CASSDPGLASYEQYF. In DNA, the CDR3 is TGCGCCAGCAGTGACCCGGGACTAGCGAGCTACGAGCAGTACTTC.

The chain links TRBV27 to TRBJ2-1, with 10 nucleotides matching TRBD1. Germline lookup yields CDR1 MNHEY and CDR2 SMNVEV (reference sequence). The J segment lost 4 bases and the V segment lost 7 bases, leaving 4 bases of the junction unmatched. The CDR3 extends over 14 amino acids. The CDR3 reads CASNRGQGYNEQFF. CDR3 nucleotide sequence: TGTGCCAGCAACCGGGGACAGGGGTACAATGAGCAGTTCTTC.

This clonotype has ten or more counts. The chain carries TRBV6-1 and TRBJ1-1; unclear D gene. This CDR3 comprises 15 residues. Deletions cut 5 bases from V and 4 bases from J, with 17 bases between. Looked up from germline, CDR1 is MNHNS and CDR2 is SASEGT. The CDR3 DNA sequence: TGTGCCAGCAGTCCATTATTAGCTTGGAGCACTGAAGCTTTCTTT. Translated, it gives CASSPLLAWSTEAFF.

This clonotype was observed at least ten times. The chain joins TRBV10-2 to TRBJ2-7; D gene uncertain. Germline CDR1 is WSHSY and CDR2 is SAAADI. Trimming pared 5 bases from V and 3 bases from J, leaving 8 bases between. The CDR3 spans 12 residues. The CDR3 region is CASSIRVYEQYF. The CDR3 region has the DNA TGCGCCAGCAGTATAAGGGTCTACGAGCAGTACTTC.

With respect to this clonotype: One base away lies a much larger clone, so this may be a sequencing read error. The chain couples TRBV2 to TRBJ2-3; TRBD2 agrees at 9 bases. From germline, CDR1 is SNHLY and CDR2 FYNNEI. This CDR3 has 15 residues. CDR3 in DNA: TGTGCCAGCAGTGAAACTGGTAGCGGGAGAGATACGCGGTATTTT. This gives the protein CASSETGSGRDTRYF.

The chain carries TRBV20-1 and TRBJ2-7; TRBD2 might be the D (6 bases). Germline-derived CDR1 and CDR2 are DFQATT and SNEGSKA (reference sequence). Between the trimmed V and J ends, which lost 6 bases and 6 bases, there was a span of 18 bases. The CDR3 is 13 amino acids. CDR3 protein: CSATRDSRFEQYF. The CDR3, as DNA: TGCAGTGCGACCCGGGACTCCCGTTTCGAGCAGTACTTC.

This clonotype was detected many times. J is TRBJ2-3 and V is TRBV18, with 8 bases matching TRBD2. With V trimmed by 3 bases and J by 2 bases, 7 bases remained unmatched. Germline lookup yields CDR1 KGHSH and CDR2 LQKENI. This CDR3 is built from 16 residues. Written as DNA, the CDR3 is TGTGCCAGCTCACCCTTGAGCGGGAGTGCCACAGATACGCAGTATTTT. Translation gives CASSPLSGSATDTQYF.

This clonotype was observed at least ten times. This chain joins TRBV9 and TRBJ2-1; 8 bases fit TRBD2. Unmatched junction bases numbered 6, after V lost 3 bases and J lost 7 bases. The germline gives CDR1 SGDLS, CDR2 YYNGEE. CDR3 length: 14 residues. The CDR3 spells CASSASGSWNEQFF. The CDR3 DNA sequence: TGTGCCAGCAGCGCGAGCGGGAGTTGGAATGAGCAGTTCTTC.

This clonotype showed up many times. CDR3 in amino acids: CATSRDLGVNTGELFF. The DNA for the CDR3 is TGTGCCACCAGCAGAGATCTGGGGGTGAACACCGGGGAGCTGTTTTTT. The chain recombines TRBV15 with TRBJ2-2; D tentatively fits TRBD1 or TRBD2 (5 bases each). V shed 0 bases and J shed 1 base, with 9 bases lying between them. Germline CDR1 LNHNV, CDR2 YYDKDF (reference sequence). This CDR3 has 16 amino acids.

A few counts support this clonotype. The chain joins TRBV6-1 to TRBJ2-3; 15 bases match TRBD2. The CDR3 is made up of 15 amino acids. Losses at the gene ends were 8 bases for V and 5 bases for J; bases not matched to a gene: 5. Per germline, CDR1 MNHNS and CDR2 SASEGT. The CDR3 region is CASRRGLAGGDTQYF. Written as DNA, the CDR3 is TGTGCCAGCCGCCGGGGACTAGCGGGGGGAGATACGCAGTATTTT.

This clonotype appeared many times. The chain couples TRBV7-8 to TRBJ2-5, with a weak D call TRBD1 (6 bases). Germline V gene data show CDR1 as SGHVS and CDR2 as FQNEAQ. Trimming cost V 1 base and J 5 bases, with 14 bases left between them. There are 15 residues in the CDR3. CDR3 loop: CASSLGQGKRETQYF. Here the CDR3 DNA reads TGTGCCAGCAGCTTAGGTCAGGGGAAGAGGGAGACCCAGTACTTC.

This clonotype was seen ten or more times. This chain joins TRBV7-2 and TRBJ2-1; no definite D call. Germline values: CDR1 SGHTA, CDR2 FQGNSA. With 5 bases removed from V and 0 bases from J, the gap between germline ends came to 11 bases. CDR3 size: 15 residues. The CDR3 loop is CASSADRSSYNEQFF. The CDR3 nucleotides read TGTGCCAGCAGCGCGGACCGAAGCTCCTACAATGAGCAGTTCTTC.

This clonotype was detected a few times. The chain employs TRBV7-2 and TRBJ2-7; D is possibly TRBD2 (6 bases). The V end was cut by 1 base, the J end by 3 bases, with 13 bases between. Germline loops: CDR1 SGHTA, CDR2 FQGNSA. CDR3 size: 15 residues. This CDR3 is CASSLEGTGVYEQYF. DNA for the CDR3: TGTGCCAGCAGCTTAGAGGGGACGGGAGTCTACGAGCAGTACTTC.

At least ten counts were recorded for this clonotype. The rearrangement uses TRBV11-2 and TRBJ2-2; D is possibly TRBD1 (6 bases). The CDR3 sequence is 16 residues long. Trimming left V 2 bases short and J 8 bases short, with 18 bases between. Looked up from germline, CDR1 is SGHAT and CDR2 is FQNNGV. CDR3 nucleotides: TGTGCCAGCAGCTTAAATACCAGGGGTTCCGTGGGGGAGCTGTTTTTT. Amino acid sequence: CASSLNTRGSVGELFF.

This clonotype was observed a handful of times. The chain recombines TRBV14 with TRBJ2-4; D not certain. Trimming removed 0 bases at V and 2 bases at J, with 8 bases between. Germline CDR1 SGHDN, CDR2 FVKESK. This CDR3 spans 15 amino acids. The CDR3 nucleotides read TGTGCCAGCAGCCAAGATGCCAGGTCCAAAAACATTCAGTACTTC. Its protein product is CASSQDARSKNIQYF. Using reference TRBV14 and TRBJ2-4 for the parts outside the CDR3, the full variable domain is EAGVTQFPSHSVIEKGQTVTLRCDPISGHDNLYWYRRVMGKEIKFLLHFVKESKQDESGMPNNRFLAERTGGTYSTLKVQPAELEDSGVYFCASSQDARSKNIQYFGAGTRLSVL.

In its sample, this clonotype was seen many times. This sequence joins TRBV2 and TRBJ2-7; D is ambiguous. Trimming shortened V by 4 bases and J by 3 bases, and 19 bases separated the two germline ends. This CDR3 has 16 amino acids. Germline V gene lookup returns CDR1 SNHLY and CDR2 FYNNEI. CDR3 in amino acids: CASSVGQTPQIYEQYF. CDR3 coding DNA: TGTGCCAGCAGTGTTGGCCAGACGCCTCAAATCTACGAGCAGTACTTC.

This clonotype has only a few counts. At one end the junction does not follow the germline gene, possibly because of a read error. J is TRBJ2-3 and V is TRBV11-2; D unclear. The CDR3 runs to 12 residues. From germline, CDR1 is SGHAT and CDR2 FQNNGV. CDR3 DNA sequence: TGTGCCAGCAGCCCCCGCACAGATATGCAGTATTTT. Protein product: CASSPRTDMQYF.